The clone carrying this T cell receptor beta chain was detected only once. What it binds is not known. Trimming at V came to 3 bases and at J to 4 bases, leaving 12 bases not matched to a gene. CDR3 size: 17 residues. The germline gives CDR1 LGHNA, CDR2 YSLEER. The record originates from a study of T cell responses to AZD1222 COVID-19 vaccine. Study-level results: Elevations in Spike-specific TCR breadth and depth followed administration of two AZD1222 doses. Seropositive status at baseline applied to only six AZD1222 recipients.

The method was immunoSEQ multiplex PCR; TCRdb's version includes in-frame clones alone and lacks a portion of them. The table includes about 130,000 clones, about 90% detected once. The material sequenced was peripheral blood, taken on day 0 of AZD1222 vaccination. The sequence derives from an adult in good health. The chain employs TRBV4-3 and TRBJ2-1, with 7 bases aligning to TRBD1. The CDR3 coding sequence is TGCGCCAGCAGCCACCGCCCCGACAGGGATTCTTACAATGAGCAGTTCTTC. It is translated as CASSHRPDRDSYNEQFF.